Included here is one T cell receptor beta chain sequence, with context. Trimming at V came to 4 bases and at J to 6 bases, leaving 5 bases not matched to a gene. Germline V gene data show CDR1 as SNHLY and CDR2 as FYNNEI. This CDR3 comprises 15 residues. Those enrolled, adults aged 18 to 89 years, came from about two dozen US areas. Either two negative PCRs, clearance, or symptom resolution qualified Cohort 3 donors as recovered. This sample stems from a study of blood T cell repertoires in COVID-19. At the level of the study: In each case, the material was cDNA or gDNA derived from T cells, B-cell-depleted T cells, or PBMCs.

This table comes from immunoSEQ multiplex PCR, and its TCRdb copy is limited to in-frame clones, with some not included. The data hold over 250,000 clones, with roughly nine tenths observed a single time. This receptor was identified in a woman in her fifties or sixties who had recovered from COVID-19. The sample comprised PBMCs or T cells enriched from blood (not recorded which). The rearrangement uses TRBV2 and TRBJ1-5; 11 nucleotides agree with TRBD1. CDR3 sequence (DNA): TGTGCCAGCAGTGTGGACAGGGGGCAGGTTCAGCCCCAGCATTTT. Translated, it gives CASSVDRGQVQPQHF.